This TCR beta chain was sequenced in a study of metastatic and nonmetastatic thyroid tumors. Study-level information: From malignant and benign thyroid patients, repertoires in blood and in tumor or nodule tissue were compared.

Between the trimmed V and J ends, which lost 8 bases and 4 bases, there was a span of 21 bases. CDR1 and CDR2 from the germline V gene are DFQATT and SNEGSKA (reference sequence). The CDR3 runs 14 residues. Patients had received no treatment of any kind before thyroid surgery. TCRdb re-clonotyped the PCR reads via MiXCR. This table has about 16,000 clones, around 28% appearing once. This chain connects TRBV20-1 to TRBJ2-7; D may match TRBD1 or TRBD2 (5 bases each). This receptor was identified in a male donor with papillary thyroid cancer or a benign thyroid nodule (not recorded which). Some clones in this sample may be carry-over from other donors' samples. The sample consisted of tumor tissue. The CDR3 bases are TGCAGTCCCCTCGGGGACCAACTCCAGTACGAGCAGTACTTC. Its protein product is CSPLGDQLQYEQYF.